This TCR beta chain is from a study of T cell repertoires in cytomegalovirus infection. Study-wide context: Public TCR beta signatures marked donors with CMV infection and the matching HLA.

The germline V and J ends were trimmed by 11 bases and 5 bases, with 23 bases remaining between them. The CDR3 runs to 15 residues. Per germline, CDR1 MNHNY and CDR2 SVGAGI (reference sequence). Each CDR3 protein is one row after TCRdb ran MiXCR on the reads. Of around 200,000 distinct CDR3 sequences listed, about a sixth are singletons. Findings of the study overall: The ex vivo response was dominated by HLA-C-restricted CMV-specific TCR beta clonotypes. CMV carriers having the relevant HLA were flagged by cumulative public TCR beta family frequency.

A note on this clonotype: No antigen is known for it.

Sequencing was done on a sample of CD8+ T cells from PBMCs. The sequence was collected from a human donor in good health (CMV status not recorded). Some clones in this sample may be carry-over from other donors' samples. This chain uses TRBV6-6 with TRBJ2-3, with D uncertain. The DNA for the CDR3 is TGTGCCGGCCGGACGTCGGACCTACATGGAGATACGCAGTATTTT. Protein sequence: CAGRTSDLHGDTQYF.